Reported below is one T cell receptor beta chain. The junction differs from germline at one of its ends, possibly a read error. On each TCR cDNA molecule, a unique molecular identifier was present. TCRdb used MiXCR to reprocess the 5' RACE reads, holding one entry per CDR3 protein. This repertoire shows around 45,000 distinct CDR3 sequences, 20% to 25% found once; its top ten account for 7% to 7.5%. Looked up from germline, CDR1 is SQVTM and CDR2 is ANQGSEA. The CDR3 has 12 residues. The record originates from a study of spatial heterogeneity in lung cancer. Study in general: Sequenced were any available follow-up PBMC samples, which had been obtained a median of about 22 months after resection. Each unique TCR and UMI combination was seen more than ten times on average in raw reads.

Time point here: blood at routine non-recurrence follow-up after resection. Whole RNA obtained from tumor, nontumor lung or frozen PBMC underwent sequencing without sorting. The receptor was derived from a female donor with early-stage non-small cell lung cancer. This specimen was PBMCs, taken at follow-up. V and J are TRBV29-1 and TRBJ2-1; no firm D call. The CDR3 nucleotides read TGCAGCGTGGAACTACGGTACAAAGAGCAGTTCTTC. Its translation is CSVELRYKEQFF.